Following are 28 T cell receptor beta chains from one sample sequenced in a study of blood T cell repertoires in COVID-19 (TCRdb year 2020). The receptor library was made with the immunoSEQ multiplex PCR assay. The immuneACCESS repertoire file appears here via TCRdb, limited to in-frame rearrangements. These files lack a portion of the clones; in checked studies, under half of the deficit traces to unresolved V genes, and the cause of the others is not known. This sample has about 220,000 clones in its table, and over 65% of those were observed once. The top ten clonotypes cover around 3.4% of the sample. Material for sequencing was PBMCs or T cells enriched from blood (not recorded which). These receptors all stem from a woman in her sixties or seventies who had recovered from COVID-19.

The genes are TRBV19 and TRBJ1-5; 8 positions agree with TRBD1. CDR3 length: 16 amino acids. Germline loops: CDR1 LNHDA, CDR2 SQIVND (reference sequence). The J segment lost 5 bases and the V segment lost 3 bases, leaving 9 bases of the junction unmatched. The CDR3 reads CASSMGQGAPHQPQHF. The DNA of the CDR3 is TGTGCCAGTAGTATGGGGCAGGGGGCACCCCATCAGCCCCAGCATTTT.

This clone was seen once. The rearrangement joins TRBV4-2 to TRBJ2-7; tentatively, D is TRBD1 (6 bases). Germline lookup yields CDR1 LGHNA and CDR2 YNFKEQ. This CDR3 contains 16 residues. The V and J ends lost 3 bases and 2 bases respectively, with 17 bases between them. CDR3 sequence: CASSQDDRKGAYEQYF. The CDR3 DNA follows: TGTGCCAGCAGCCAGGACGACAGGAAGGGGGCCTACGAGCAGTACTTC.

The V and J genes are TRBV19 and TRBJ1-6; no clear D. V lost 5 bases, J lost 9 bases, and 17 bases lay in between. From germline, CDR1 is LNHDA and CDR2 SQIVND (reference sequence). The CDR3 sequence is 15 residues long. In DNA form, the CDR3 reads TGTGCCAGTAGTGACCGGGCCGCCGGGAGTTCACCCCTCCACTTT. It encodes CASSDRAAGSSPLHF.

CDR3 loop: CASSKGQEGINSPLHF. CDR3 bases: TGTGCCAGCAGCAAGGGACAGGAAGGAATAAATTCACCCCTCCACTTT. The chain is built from TRBV3-1 (or the pseudogene TRBV3-2) and TRBJ1-6; 8 nucleotides match TRBD1. This CDR3 region has 16 residues. Germline loops: CDR1 LGHDT, CDR2 YNNKEL (reference sequence). With V trimmed by 5 bases and J by 7 bases, 10 bases remained unmatched.

The chain links TRBV27 to TRBJ1-1; 11 bases map to TRBD1. The CDR3 runs 15 residues. The V segment lost 5 bases and the J segment 5 bases; nucleotides outside the gene matches: 7. Germline values: CDR1 MNHEY, CDR2 SMNVEV (reference sequence). The CDR3 DNA reads TGTGCCAGCAGTCCCTGGACAGGGGGCTTTACTGAAGCTTTCTTT. Amino acid sequence: CASSPWTGGFTEAFF.

As concerns this clone: One end of the junction varies from germline; a read error may be responsible. This chain joins TRBV2 and TRBJ2-1, with D tentatively TRBD1 (7 bases). The CDR3 contains 16 residues. From germline, CDR1 is SNHLY and CDR2 FYNNEI. CDR3 nucleotides: TGTGCCCGCAGTGAAGTGGGGGGCAGGGGGGAATGGGAGCAGTTCTTC. The encoded protein is CARSEVGGRGEWEQFF.

This clone was recorded a few times. The CDR3 loop is CASSALNTIYF. The CDR3 bases are TGTGCCAGCAGTGCCCTTAACACCATATATTTT. This chain joins TRBV2 and TRBJ1-3, with D unresolved. The CDR3 extends over 11 amino acids. V was shortened by 4 bases and J by 7 bases, with 5 bases between the two germline ends. The germline V gene has CDR1 SNHLY and CDR2 FYNNEI.

The rearrangement joins TRBV5-1 to TRBJ1-1, with TRBD1 matching 7 bases. In germline, CDR1 is SGHRS, CDR2 YFSETQ. The CDR3 runs 14 residues. J was trimmed by 6 bases and V by 1 base; bases with no gene match: 6. The CDR3 bases are TGCGCCAGCAGCTTGACAGGGGACCCAGCTGAAGCTTTCTTT. Translated, it gives CASSLTGDPAEAFF.

The rearrangement uses TRBV10-2 and TRBJ1-2, with a weak D call TRBD1 (6 bases). The CDR3 length is 12 residues. Germline loops: CDR1 WSHSY, CDR2 SAAADI. Trimming removed 8 bases at V and 6 bases at J, with 13 bases between. The CDR3 reads CASSQGKNGYTF. The CDR3, as DNA: TGCGCCAGCTCGCAGGGGAAGAATGGCTACACCTTC.

The chain employs TRBV6-2 or TRBV6-3 and TRBJ2-1; a weak D match, TRBD2 (6 bases). With 6 bases removed from V and 2 bases from J, the gap between germline ends came to 14 bases. Germline V gene lookup returns CDR1 MNHEY and CDR2 SVGEGT. The length of the CDR3 is 15 residues. The CDR3 spells CASSDRAGTYNEQFF. In DNA, the CDR3 is TGTGCCAGCAGCGATAGAGCGGGTACCTACAATGAGCAGTTCTTC.

This clone was recorded a few times. V usage is TRBV11-3 and J usage is TRBJ2-2, with D maybe TRBD1 (5 bases). Trimming pared 5 bases from V and 0 bases from J, leaving 10 bases between. This CDR3 comprises 15 residues. The germline CDR1 and CDR2 sequences are SGHNT and YENEEA. The chain's CDR3 is CASSAQTANTGELFF. DNA for the CDR3: TGTGCCAGCAGCGCCCAGACAGCGAACACCGGGGAGCTGTTTTTT.

This clone was found once. This chain links TRBV27 with TRBJ2-2; no definite D call. V gave up 6 bases and J gave up 4 bases, with 9 bases separating them. The CDR3 runs 13 residues. Germline V gene lookup returns CDR1 MNHEY and CDR2 SMNVEV (reference sequence). The DNA of the CDR3 is TGTGCCAGCAGATTAGCAGTCACCGGGGAGCTGTTTTTT. Translated, it gives CASRLAVTGELFF.

The V and J genes are TRBV6-4 and TRBJ2-3; 13 bases agree with TRBD2. The CDR3 is 15 amino acids. Germline V gene sequence: CDR1 MRHNA, CDR2 SNTAGT. V shed 2 bases and J 4 bases; nucleotides not matched to a gene: 0. The chain's CDR3 is CASSDTSGGADTQYF. The CDR3, as DNA: TGTGCCAGCAGTGACACTAGCGGGGGGGCAGATACGCAGTATTTT.

This clone appeared once. This chain joins TRBV18 and TRBJ2-3, with 10 bases lining up with TRBD2. J lost 6 bases, V lost 2 bases, and 11 bases had no gene match. Germline V gives CDR1 KGHSH, CDR2 LQKENI. The CDR3 runs 17 residues. The CDR3 DNA is TGTGCCAGCTCACCAAACAGGCCGACTAGCGGGTTTGATACGCAGTATTTT. Amino acid sequence: CASSPNRPTSGFDTQYF.

The chain couples TRBV7-2 to TRBJ1-1; TRBD1 aligns across 7 bases. Germline trimming cut 6 bases from V and 1 base from J; bases unmatched to any gene: 5. In germline, CDR1 is SGHTA, CDR2 FQGNSA. The CDR3 runs to 14 residues. Written as DNA, the CDR3 is TGTGCCAGCAGTCGAGGACAGGCGAACACTGAAGCTTTCTTT. As protein: CASSRGQANTEAFF.

This sequence joins TRBV4-1 and TRBJ2-3; D gene uncertain. The V end was cut by 0 bases, the J end by 2 bases, with 6 bases between. The CDR3 has 14 residues. Germline values: CDR1 MGHRA, CDR2 YSYEKL. The CDR3 protein is CASSQERHTDTQYF. The CDR3 nucleotides read TGCGCCAGCAGCCAAGAGCGGCACACAGATACGCAGTATTTT.

This rearrangement joins TRBV7-9 to TRBJ1-6; 11 bases are shared with TRBD1. The germline gives CDR1 SEHNR, CDR2 FQNEAQ (reference sequence). The CDR3 consists of 15 residues. Germline trimming cut 1 base from V and 9 bases from J; bases unmatched to any gene: 2. CDR3 amino acids: CASSLVGTGGSPLHF. CDR3 nucleotide sequence: TGTGCCAGCAGCTTAGTAGGGACAGGGGGTTCACCCCTCCACTTT.

The chain combines TRBV6-5 with TRBJ1-2; no reliable D call. This CDR3 spans 14 amino acids. Trimming shortened V by 0 bases and J by 2 bases, and 7 bases separated the two germline ends. Germline V CDR1 and CDR2: MNHEY, SVGAGI. In nucleotides, the CDR3 is TGTGCCAGCAGTTACTCTCGAGCAAACTATGGCTACACCTTC. As protein: CASSYSRANYGYTF.

This clone appeared once. The chain couples TRBV6-5 to TRBJ2-7, with 8 nucleotides matching TRBD2. The CDR3 sequence is 14 residues long. The germline V gene encodes CDR1 MNHEY and CDR2 SVGAGI. V lost 6 bases to trimming and J lost 3 bases; unmatched junction nucleotides: 7. The CDR3 sequence: CASSRSGSGYEQYF. CDR3 coding DNA: TGTGCCAGCAGCCGAAGCGGGAGCGGCTACGAGCAGTACTTC.

This clone was observed a few times. The sample carries other DNA sequences with the same CDR3. The rearrangement joins TRBV11-2 to TRBJ2-2; possible D gene TRBD1, 5 bases. Trimming shortened V by 2 bases and J by 4 bases, and 11 bases separated the two germline ends. The CDR3 runs 15 residues. Germline values: CDR1 SGHAT, CDR2 FQNNGV. In DNA form, the CDR3 reads TGTGCCAGCAGCTTAAGCTGGGGCGGCACCGGGGAGCTGTTTTTT. Amino acids: CASSLSWGGTGELFF.

This clone was detected once. J is TRBJ1-1 and V is TRBV6-5; 7 nucleotides line up with TRBD1. CDR3 size: 14 residues. Germline V CDR1 and CDR2: MNHEY, SVGAGI. The trim removed 5 bases at V and 6 bases at J, leaving 9 bases unmatched. CDR3 nucleotide sequence: TGTGCCAGCAGTAGACAGGGAGTGGCTTCTGAAGCTTTCTTT. Its translation: CASSRQGVASEAFF.

This chain joins TRBV15 and TRBJ1-1; 9 bases agree with TRBD1. Germline V gives CDR1 LNHNV, CDR2 YYDKDF (reference sequence). V lost 0 bases and J lost 3; bases outside the gene matches: 11. The CDR3 is 18 amino acids. The DNA for the CDR3 is TGTGCCACCAGCAGAGATCTCTCAACAGGGGGCAGGTACACTGAAGCTTTCTTT. It specifies CATSRDLSTGGRYTEAFF.

The chain is built from TRBV12-3 or TRBV12-4 and TRBJ2-1; no firm D call. The CDR3 consists of 12 residues. The V and J ends lost 5 bases and 9 bases respectively, with 11 bases between them. Here the CDR3 DNA reads TGTGCCAGCAGTACAATCCGAACTGAGCAGTTCTTC. It specifies CASSTIRTEQFF.

The chain couples TRBV7-8 to TRBJ2-5; 9 nucleotides align to TRBD1. Per the germline V gene, CDR1 is SGHVS and CDR2 is FQNEAQ. The CDR3 sequence is 16 residues long. After removal of 2 bases from V and 10 bases from J, the junction contained 14 bases not matched to a gene. The DNA of the CDR3 is TGTGCCAGCAGCTTACACCGGGACAGGGCCCGAGGGGACCAGTACTTC. It yields the protein CASSLHRDRARGDQYF.

The J gene is TRBJ1-5, the V gene TRBV12-5, with D possibly matching TRBD1 (6 bases). Trimming stripped 6 bases from V and 2 bases from J, with 11 bases between. This CDR3 is 14 amino acids long. Germline V gene lookup returns CDR1 LGHNT and CDR2 FRNRAP. The CDR3 loop reads CASGDRSGNQPQHF. The CDR3 DNA follows: TGTGCTAGTGGGGACAGAAGCGGCAATCAGCCCCAGCATTTT.

This clone showed up just once. V is TRBV2 and J is TRBJ2-7; the D gene is possibly TRBD1 (6 bases). V was pared by 7 bases and J by 4 bases, with 14 bases between. Germline lookup yields CDR1 SNHLY and CDR2 FYNNEI. This CDR3 comprises 13 residues. In nucleotides, the CDR3 is TGTGCCAGCACTTCGGACAGATGGTACGAGCAGTACTTC. As protein: CASTSDRWYEQYF.

In this sample, this clone turned up once. The chain combines TRBV3-1 (or the pseudogene TRBV3-2) with TRBJ2-7, with 9 bases aligning to TRBD2. Trimming cost V 1 base and J 0 bases; bases outside gene matches: 1. Looked up from germline, CDR1 is LGHDT and CDR2 is YNNKEL (reference sequence). CDR3 length: 15 residues. The CDR3 is CASSQGLAASYEQYF. CDR3 DNA: TGTGCCAGCAGCCAAGGACTAGCGGCCTCCTACGAGCAGTACTTC.

This clone was seen more than once but under ten times. This chain connects TRBV19 to TRBJ1-4; 9 bases align to TRBD1. The V and J ends lost 10 bases and 7 bases, in that order; junction bases with no gene match: 7. CDR1 and CDR2 from the germline V gene are LNHDA and SQIVND (reference sequence). This CDR3 spans 13 amino acids. CDR3 nucleotides: TGTGCCACACAGGGGGCGCGGGGTGAAAAACTGTTTTTT. This codes for CATQGARGEKLFF. The complete variable domain, with remaining parts taken from reference TRBV19 and TRBJ1-4, reads DGGITQSPKYLFRKEGQNVTLSCEQNLNHDAMYWYRQDPGQGLRLIYYSQIVNDFQKGDIAEGYSVSREKKESFPLTVTSAQKNPTAFYLCATQGARGEKLFFGSGTQLSVL.